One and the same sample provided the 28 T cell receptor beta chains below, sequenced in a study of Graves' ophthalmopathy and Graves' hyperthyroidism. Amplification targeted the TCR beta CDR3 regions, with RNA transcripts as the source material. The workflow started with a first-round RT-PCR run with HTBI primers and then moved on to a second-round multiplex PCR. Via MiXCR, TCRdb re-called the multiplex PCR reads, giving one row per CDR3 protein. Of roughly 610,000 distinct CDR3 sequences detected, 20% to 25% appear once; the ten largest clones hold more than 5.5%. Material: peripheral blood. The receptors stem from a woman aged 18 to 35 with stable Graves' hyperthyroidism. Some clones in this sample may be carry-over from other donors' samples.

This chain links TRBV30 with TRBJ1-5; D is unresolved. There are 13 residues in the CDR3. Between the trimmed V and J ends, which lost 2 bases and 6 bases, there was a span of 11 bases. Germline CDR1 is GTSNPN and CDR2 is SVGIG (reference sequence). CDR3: CAWSRTDFQPQHF. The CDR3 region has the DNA TGTGCCTGGAGTCGTACAGACTTTCAGCCCCAGCATTTT.

This CDR3 is CASSRRGRGNTGELFF. The CDR3, as DNA: TGTGCCAGCAGCCGCCGCGGGAGGGGTAACACCGGGGAGCTGTTTTTT. The V call is TRBV11-2, the J call TRBJ2-2; 9 bases align to TRBD2. The V gene's germline CDR1 is SGHAT and CDR2 FQNNGV. The CDR3 sequence is 16 residues long. V gave up 5 bases and J gave up 2 bases; unmatched junction bases: 6.

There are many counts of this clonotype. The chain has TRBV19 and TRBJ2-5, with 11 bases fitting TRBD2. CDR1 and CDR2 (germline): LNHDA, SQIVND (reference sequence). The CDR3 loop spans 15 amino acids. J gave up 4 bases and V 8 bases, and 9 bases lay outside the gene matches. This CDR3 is CASGLGLAGGETQYF. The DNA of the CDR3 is TGTGCCAGTGGACTTGGGCTAGCGGGAGGAGAGACCCAGTACTTC.

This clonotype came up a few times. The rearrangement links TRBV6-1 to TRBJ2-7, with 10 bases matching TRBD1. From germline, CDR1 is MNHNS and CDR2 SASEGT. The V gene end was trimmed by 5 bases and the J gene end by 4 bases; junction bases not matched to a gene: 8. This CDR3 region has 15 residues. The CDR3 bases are TGTGCCAGCAGTCCCGGGACAGGGGATTGGTACGAGCAGTACTTC. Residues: CASSPGTGDWYEQYF.

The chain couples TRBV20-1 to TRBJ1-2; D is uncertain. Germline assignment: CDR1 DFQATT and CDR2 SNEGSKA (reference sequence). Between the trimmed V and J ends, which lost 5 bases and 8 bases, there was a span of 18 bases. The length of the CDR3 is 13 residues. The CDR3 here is CSAANSNQQGYTF. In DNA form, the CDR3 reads TGCAGTGCTGCAAATTCGAACCAGCAAGGCTACACCTTC.

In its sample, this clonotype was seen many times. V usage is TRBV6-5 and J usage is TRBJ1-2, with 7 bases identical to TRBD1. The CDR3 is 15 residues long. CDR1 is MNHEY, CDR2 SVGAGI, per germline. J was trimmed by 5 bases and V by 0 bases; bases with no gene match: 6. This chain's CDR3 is CASSYSRGHRYGYTF. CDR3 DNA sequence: TGTGCCAGCAGTTACTCGAGGGGGCACCGATATGGCTACACCTTC.

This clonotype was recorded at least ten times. CDR3 sequence reads: CASSRSEFYEQYF. CDR3 coding DNA: TGTGCCAGCAGCCGGAGTGAATTTTACGAGCAGTACTTC. This chain joins TRBV12-3 or TRBV12-4 and TRBJ2-7; D is ambiguous. The ends were cut back, 6 bases at V and 4 bases at J, with 13 bases in the middle. CDR3 length: 13 amino acids.

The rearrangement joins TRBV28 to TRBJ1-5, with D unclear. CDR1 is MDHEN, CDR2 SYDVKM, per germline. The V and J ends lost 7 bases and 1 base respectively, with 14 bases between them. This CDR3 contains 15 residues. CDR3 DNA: TGTGCCAGCACCTCCGGCGGGCTAAGCAATCAGCCCCAGCATTTT. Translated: CASTSGGLSNQPQHF.

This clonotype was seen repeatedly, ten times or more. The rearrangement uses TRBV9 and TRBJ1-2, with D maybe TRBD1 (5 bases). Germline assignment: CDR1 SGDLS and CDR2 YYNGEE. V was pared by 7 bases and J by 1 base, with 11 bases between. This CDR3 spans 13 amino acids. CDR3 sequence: CASGGDDNYGYTF. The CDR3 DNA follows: TGTGCCAGCGGCGGGGACGATAACTATGGCTACACCTTC.

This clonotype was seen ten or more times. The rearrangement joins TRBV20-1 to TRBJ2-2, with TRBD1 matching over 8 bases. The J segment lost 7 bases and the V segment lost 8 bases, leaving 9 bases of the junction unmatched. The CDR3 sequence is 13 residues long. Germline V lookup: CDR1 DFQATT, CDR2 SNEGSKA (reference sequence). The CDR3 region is CSPGRGQDGELFF. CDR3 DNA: TGCAGTCCCGGCAGGGGGCAAGACGGGGAGCTGTTTTTT.

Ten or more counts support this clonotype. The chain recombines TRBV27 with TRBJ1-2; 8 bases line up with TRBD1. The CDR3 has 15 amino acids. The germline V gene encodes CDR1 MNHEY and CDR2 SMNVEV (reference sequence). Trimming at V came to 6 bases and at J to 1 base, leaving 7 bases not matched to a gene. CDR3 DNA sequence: TGTGCCAGCAGGGCAAGGGGACAGGATAACTATGGCTACACCTTC. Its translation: CASRARGQDNYGYTF.

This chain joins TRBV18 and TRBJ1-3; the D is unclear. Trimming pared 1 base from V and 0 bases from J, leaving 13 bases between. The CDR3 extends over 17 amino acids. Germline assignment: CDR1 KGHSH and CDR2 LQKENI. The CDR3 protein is CASSPRVTSYSGNTIYF. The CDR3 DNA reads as TGTGCCAGCTCACCACGGGTAACGTCGTACTCTGGAAACACCATATATTTT. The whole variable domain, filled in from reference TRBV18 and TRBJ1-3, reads NAGVMQNPRHLVRRRGQEARLRCSPMKGHSHVYWYRQLPEEGLKFMVYLQKENIIDESGMPKERFSAEFPKEGPSILRIQQVVRGDSAAYFCASSPRVTSYSGNTIYFGEGSWLTVV.

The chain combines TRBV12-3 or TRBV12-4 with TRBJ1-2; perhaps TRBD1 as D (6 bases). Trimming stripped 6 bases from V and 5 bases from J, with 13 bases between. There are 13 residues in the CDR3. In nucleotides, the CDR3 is TGTGCCAGCAGCACGGACAGCAAGTATGGCTACACCTTC. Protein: CASSTDSKYGYTF.

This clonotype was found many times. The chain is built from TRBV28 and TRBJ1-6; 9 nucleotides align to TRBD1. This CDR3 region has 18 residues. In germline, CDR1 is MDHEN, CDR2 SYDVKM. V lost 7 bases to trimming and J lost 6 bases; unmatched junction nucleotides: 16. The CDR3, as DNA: TGTGCCAGCATTCAACCGGGACAGGGTATATTTAGTAATTCACCCCTCCACTTT. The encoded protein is CASIQPGQGIFSNSPLHF.

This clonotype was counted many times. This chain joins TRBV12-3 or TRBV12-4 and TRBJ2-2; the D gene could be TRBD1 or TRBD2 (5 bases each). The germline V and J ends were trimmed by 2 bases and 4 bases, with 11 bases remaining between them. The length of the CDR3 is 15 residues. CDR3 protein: CASSLWGSGTGELFF. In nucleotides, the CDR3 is TGTGCCAGCAGTTTATGGGGGTCCGGCACCGGGGAGCTGTTTTTT.

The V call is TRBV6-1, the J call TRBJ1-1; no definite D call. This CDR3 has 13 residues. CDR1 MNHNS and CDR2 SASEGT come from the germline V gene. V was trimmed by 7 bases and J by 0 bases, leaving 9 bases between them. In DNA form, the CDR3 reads TGTGCCAGCATGAGCCCGATGAACACTGAAGCTTTCTTT. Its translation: CASMSPMNTEAFF.

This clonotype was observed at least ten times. CDR3 protein: CASRSTGALAKNIQYF. The CDR3 DNA reads as TGTGCCAGCAGATCCACAGGGGCCCTAGCCAAAAACATTCAGTACTTC. This rearrangement joins TRBV28 to TRBJ2-4; 7 bases match TRBD1. CDR3 length equals 16 residues. CDR1 is MDHEN and CDR2 is SYDVKM in the germline V gene. V lost 6 bases and J lost 0; bases outside the gene matches: 8. Supplemented by reference TRBV28 and TRBJ2-4, the full variable domain reads DVKVTQSSRYLVKRTGEKVFLECVQDMDHENMFWYRQDPGLGLRLIYFSYDVKMKEKGDIPEGYSVSREKKERFSLILESASTNQTSMYLCASRSTGALAKNIQYFGAGTRLSVL.

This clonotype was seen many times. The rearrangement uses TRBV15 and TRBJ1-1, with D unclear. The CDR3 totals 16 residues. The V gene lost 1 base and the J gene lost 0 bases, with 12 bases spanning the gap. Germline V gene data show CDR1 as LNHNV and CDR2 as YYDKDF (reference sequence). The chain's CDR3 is CATSRVPGQMNTEAFF. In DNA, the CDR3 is TGTGCCACCAGCAGAGTCCCGGGTCAGATGAACACTGAAGCTTTCTTT.

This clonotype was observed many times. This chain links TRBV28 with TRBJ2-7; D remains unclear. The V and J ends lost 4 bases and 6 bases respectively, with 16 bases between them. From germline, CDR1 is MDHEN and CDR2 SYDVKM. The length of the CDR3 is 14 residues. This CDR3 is CASSSPGRLGEQYF. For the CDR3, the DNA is TGTGCCAGCAGTTCCCCCGGTAGGCTGGGCGAGCAGTACTTC.

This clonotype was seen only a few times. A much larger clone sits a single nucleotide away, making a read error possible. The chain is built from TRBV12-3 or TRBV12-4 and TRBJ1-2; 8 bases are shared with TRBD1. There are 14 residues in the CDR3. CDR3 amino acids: CANSSRGLNDGYTF. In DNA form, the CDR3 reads TGTGCCAACAGTTCCAGGGGGCTTAATGATGGCTACACCTTC.

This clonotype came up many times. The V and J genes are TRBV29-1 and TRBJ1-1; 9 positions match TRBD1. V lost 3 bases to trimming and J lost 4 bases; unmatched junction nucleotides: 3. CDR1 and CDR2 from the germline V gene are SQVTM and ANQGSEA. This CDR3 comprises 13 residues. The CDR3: CSVDDRGATEAFF. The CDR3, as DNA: TGCAGCGTTGATGACAGGGGGGCCACTGAAGCTTTCTTT. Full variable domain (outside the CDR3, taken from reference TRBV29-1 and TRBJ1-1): SAVISQKPSRDICQRGTSLTIQCQVDSQVTMMFWYRQQPGQSLTLIATANQGSEATYESGFVIDKFPISRPNLTFSTLTVSNMSPEDSSIYLCSVDDRGATEAFFGQGTRLTVV.

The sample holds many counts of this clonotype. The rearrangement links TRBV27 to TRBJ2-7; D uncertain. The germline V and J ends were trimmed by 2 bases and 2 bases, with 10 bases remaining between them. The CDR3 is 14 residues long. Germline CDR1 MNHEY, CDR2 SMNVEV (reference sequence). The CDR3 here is CASSLGPPTYEQYF. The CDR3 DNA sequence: TGTGCCAGCAGTTTAGGACCCCCAACCTACGAGCAGTACTTC.

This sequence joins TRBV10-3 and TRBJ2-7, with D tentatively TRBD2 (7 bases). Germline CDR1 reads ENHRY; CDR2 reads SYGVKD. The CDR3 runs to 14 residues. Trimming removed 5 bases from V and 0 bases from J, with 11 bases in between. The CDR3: CAISLRGGSYEQYF. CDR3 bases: TGTGCCATCAGTCTGAGGGGGGGCTCCTACGAGCAGTACTTC.

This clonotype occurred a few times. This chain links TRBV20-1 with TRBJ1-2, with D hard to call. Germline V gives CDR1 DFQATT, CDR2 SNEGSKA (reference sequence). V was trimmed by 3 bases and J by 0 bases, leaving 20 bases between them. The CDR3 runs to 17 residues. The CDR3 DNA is TGCAGTGCTAGCCCTACCTCCGGGCCTCAGACTAACTATGGCTACACCTTC. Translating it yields CSASPTSGPQTNYGYTF.

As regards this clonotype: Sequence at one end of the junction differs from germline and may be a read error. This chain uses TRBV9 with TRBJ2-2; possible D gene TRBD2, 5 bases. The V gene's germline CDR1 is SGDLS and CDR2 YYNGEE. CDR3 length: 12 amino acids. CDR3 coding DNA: TGTGCCAGCAGCGCCGATGCCGGGGAGCTGTGTTTT. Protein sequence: CASSADAGELCF. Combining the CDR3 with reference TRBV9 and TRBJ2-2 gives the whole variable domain DSGVTQTPKHLITATGQRVTLRCSPRSGDLSVYWYQQSLDQGLQFLIQYYNGEERAKGNILERFSAQQFPDLHSELNLSSLELGDSALYFCASSADAGELCFGEGSRLTVL.

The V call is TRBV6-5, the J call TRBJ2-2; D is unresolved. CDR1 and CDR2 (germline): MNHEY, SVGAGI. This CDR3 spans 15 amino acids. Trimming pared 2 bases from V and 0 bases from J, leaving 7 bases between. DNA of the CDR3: TGTGCCAGCAGTTACCACCCAACGAACACCGGGGAGCTGTTTTTT. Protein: CASSYHPTNTGELFF.

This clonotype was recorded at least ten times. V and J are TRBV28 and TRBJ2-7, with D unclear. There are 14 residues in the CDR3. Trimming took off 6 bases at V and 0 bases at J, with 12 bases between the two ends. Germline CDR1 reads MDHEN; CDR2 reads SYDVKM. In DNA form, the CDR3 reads TGTGCCAGCAGGACGACCCTACCCTCCTACGAGCAGTACTTC. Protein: CASRTTLPSYEQYF.

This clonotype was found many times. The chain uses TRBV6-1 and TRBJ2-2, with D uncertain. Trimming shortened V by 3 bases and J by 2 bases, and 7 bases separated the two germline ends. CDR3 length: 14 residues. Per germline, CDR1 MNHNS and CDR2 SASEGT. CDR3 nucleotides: TGTGCCAGCAGTGAGACTTTCAACACCGGGGAGCTGTTTTTT. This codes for CASSETFNTGELFF.